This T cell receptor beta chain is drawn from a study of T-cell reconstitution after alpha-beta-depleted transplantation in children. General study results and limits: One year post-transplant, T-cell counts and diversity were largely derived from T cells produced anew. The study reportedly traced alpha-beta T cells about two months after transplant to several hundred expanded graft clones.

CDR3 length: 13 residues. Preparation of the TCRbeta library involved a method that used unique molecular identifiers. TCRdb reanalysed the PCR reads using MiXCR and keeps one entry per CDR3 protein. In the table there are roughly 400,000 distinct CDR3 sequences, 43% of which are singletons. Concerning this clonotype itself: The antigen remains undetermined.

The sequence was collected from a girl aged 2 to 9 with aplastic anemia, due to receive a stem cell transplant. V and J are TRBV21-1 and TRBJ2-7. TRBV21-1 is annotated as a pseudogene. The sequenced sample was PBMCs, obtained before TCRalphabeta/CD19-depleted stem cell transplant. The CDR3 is CASSRAGPYEQYF. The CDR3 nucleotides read TGTGCCAGCTCCAGAGCAGGACCCTACGAGCAGTACTTC.